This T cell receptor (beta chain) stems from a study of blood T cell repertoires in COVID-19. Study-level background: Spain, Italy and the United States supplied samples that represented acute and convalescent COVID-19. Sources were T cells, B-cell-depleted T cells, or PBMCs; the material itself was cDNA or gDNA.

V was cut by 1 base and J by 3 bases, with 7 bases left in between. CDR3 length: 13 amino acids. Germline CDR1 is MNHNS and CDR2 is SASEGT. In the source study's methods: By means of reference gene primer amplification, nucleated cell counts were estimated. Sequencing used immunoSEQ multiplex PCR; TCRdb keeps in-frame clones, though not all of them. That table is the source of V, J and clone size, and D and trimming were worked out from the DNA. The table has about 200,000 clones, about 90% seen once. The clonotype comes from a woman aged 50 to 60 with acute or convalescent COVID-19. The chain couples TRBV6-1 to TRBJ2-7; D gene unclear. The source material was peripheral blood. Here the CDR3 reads CASSEGSFYEQYF. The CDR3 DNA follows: TGTGCCAGCAGTGAAGGTAGCTTCTACGAGCAGTACTTC.